This is a list of T cell receptor beta chains from one sample in a study of T-cell memory formation after mild COVID-19. TCRdb ran MiXCR on the 5' RACE reads and lists one entry per CDR3 protein. This table holds fewer than 350,000 distinct CDR3 sequences, under 20% found once. The sequencing input was PBMCs or a T cell subset sorted from them (not recorded which). Source of these receptors: a man aged 18 to 29 who had mild COVID-19 (a few samples of this study predate the infection). Cell type and time point are not known. Both conserved end residues are part of each CDR3. A D gene is named only where the DNA matches it firmly. Clone size is given for some rows only: seen once, a few or many times, or a class if the clone is expanded.

cdr3_aa: CASSFRGAVEQFF; cdr3_nt: TGCGCCAGCAGCTTTCGTGGGGCCGTTGAGCAGTTCTTC; j_call: TRBJ2-1; d_call: -; clone_size: -; v_call: TRBV5-1
cdr3_aa: CASSQELLQGGRETQYF; cdr3_nt: TGCGCCAGCAGCCAAGAACTTTTGCAGGGCGGGAGGGAGACCCAGTACTTC; j_call: TRBJ2-5; d_call: TRBD2; clone_size: -; v_call: TRBV4-1
cdr3_aa: CASSVDEVDTQYF; cdr3_nt: TGTGCCAGCAGCGTAGACGAGGTCGATACGCAGTATTTT; j_call: TRBJ2-3; d_call: -; clone_size: -; v_call: TRBV9
cdr3_aa: CASSRAGTGSPNEQFF; cdr3_nt: TGTGCCAGCAGCCGTGCCGGGACAGGGTCTCCCAATGAGCAGTTCTTC; j_call: TRBJ2-1; d_call: TRBD1; clone_size: -; v_call: TRBV12-3/TRBV12-4
cdr3_aa: CASSPGPQETQYF; cdr3_nt: TGTGCCAGCAGTCCGGGACCCCAAGAGACCCAGTACTTC; j_call: TRBJ2-5; d_call: -; clone_size: many; v_call: TRBV12-3/TRBV12-4
cdr3_aa: CAISYGLADGPDTQYF; cdr3_nt: TGCGCCATCTCCTACGGACTAGCCGATGGTCCAGATACGCAGTATTTT; j_call: TRBJ2-3; d_call: TRBD2; clone_size: few; v_call: TRBV5-1
cdr3_aa: CASSLGQGTYNSPLHF; cdr3_nt: TGTGCCAGCAGCTTGGGACAGGGGACCTATAATTCACCCCTCCACTTT; j_call: TRBJ1-6; d_call: TRBD1; clone_size: -; v_call: TRBV7-2
cdr3_aa: CASSRALSLEAYEQYF; cdr3_nt: TGCGCCAGCAGCCGGGCCCTCAGTCTAGAGGCCTACGAGCAGTACTTC; j_call: TRBJ2-7; d_call: -; clone_size: -; v_call: TRBV4-1
cdr3_aa: CASSYPPGQGSYEQYF; cdr3_nt: TGTGCCAGCAGTTACCCCCCCGGGCAAGGGTCCTACGAGCAGTACTTC; j_call: TRBJ2-7; d_call: -; clone_size: few; v_call: TRBV6-2/TRBV6-3
cdr3_aa: CASSEKRLYTDTQYF; cdr3_nt: TGTGCCAGCAGTGAAAAGAGGCTTTACACAGATACGCAGTATTTT; j_call: TRBJ2-3; d_call: -; clone_size: -; v_call: TRBV2
cdr3_aa: CASSFRTSGAAGELFF; cdr3_nt: TGTGCCAGCAGCTTTAGGACTAGCGGGGCAGCCGGGGAGCTGTTTTTT; j_call: TRBJ2-2; d_call: TRBD2; clone_size: once; v_call: TRBV11-2
cdr3_aa: CASSLGGGQSYNEQFF; cdr3_nt: TGTGCCAGCAGTTTAGGGGGGGGACAGTCCTACAATGAGCAGTTCTTC; j_call: TRBJ2-1; d_call: -; clone_size: -; v_call: TRBV7-2
cdr3_aa: CASSLGLRSGGMTETQYF; cdr3_nt: TGTGCCAGCAGCTTAGGCCTGAGATCAGGGGGTATGACGGAGACCCAGTACTTC; j_call: TRBJ2-5; d_call: TRBD1; clone_size: -; v_call: TRBV7-6
cdr3_aa: CSAREIAGGPKNIQYF; cdr3_nt: TGCAGTGCTAGAGAAATAGCGGGGGGGCCTAAAAACATTCAGTACTTC; j_call: TRBJ2-4; d_call: TRBD2; clone_size: -; v_call: TRBV20-1
cdr3_aa: CASSQGGTNEKLFF; cdr3_nt: TGCGCCAGCAGTCAGGGGGGGACTAATGAAAAACTGTTTTTT; j_call: TRBJ1-4; d_call: TRBD1; clone_size: few; v_call: TRBV4-1
cdr3_aa: CASSSWTGGVEQFF; cdr3_nt: TGTGCCAGCAGCTCGTGGACAGGGGGTGTTGAGCAGTTCTTC; j_call: TRBJ2-1; d_call: TRBD1; clone_size: -; v_call: TRBV7-2
cdr3_aa: CSVGELNEKLFF; cdr3_nt: TGCAGCGTCGGGGAGCTTAATGAAAAACTGTTTTTT; j_call: TRBJ1-4; d_call: -; clone_size: -; v_call: TRBV29-1
cdr3_aa: CASSFRQGLTQETQYF; cdr3_nt: TGTGCCAGCAGCTTCAGGCAGGGGCTCACCCAAGAGACCCAGTACTTC; j_call: TRBJ2-5; d_call: -; clone_size: many; v_call: TRBV7-2
cdr3_aa: CASSPVLSTDTQYF; cdr3_nt: TGTGCCAGCAGCCCGGTCCTCAGCACAGATACGCAGTATTTT; j_call: TRBJ2-3; d_call: -; clone_size: few; v_call: TRBV7-2
cdr3_aa: CASSPRSSYDEQYF; cdr3_nt: TGTGCCAGCTCACCTCGATCGAGTTACGACGAGCAGTACTTC; j_call: TRBJ2-7; d_call: -; clone_size: few; v_call: TRBV18
cdr3_aa: CASSQDVTAYEQYF; cdr3_nt: TGTGCCAGCAGCCAAGATGTCACAGCCTACGAGCAGTACTTC; j_call: TRBJ2-7; d_call: -; clone_size: -; v_call: TRBV3-1
cdr3_aa: CASSPRGQLGYTF; cdr3_nt: TGTGCCAGCAGCCCCCGAGGGCAGCTCGGCTACACCTTC; j_call: TRBJ1-2; d_call: -; clone_size: many; v_call: TRBV7-2
cdr3_aa: CASRLGQGSYTF; cdr3_nt: TGTGCCAGCAGGTTGGGACAGGGGAGCTACACCTTC; j_call: TRBJ1-2; d_call: TRBD1; clone_size: -; v_call: TRBV5-5
cdr3_aa: CASSSWDLRSYEQYF; cdr3_nt: TGTGCCAGCAGTTCTTGGGACCTAAGGTCTTACGAGCAGTACTTC; j_call: TRBJ2-7; d_call: -; clone_size: -; v_call: TRBV12-3/TRBV12-4
cdr3_aa: CASSPQFQETQYF; cdr3_nt: TGTGCCAGCAGCCCACAGTTCCAAGAGACCCAGTACTTC; j_call: TRBJ2-5; d_call: -; clone_size: few; v_call: TRBV7-2